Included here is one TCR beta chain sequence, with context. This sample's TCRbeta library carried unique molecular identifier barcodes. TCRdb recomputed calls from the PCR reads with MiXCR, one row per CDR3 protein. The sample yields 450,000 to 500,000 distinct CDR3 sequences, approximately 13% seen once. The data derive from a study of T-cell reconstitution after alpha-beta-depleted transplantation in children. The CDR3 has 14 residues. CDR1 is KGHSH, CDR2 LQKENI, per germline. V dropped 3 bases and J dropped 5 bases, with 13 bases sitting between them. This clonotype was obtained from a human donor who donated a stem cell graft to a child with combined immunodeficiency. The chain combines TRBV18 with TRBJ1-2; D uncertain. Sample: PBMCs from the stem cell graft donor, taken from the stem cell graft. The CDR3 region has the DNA TGTGCCAGCTCACCCGGAAAGGATTTGTATGGCTACACCTTC. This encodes CASSPGKDLYGYTF. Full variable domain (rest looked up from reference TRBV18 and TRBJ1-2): NAGVMQNPRHLVRRRGQEARLRCSPMKGHSHVYWYRQLPEEGLKFMVYLQKENIIDESGMPKERFSAEFPKEGPSILRIQQVVRGDSAAYFCASSPGKDLYGYTFGSGTRLTVV.